Presented here are 29 T cell receptor beta chains from one specimen sequenced in a study of T cell responses to AZD1222 COVID-19 vaccine. The repertoire was sequenced with immunoSEQ multiplex PCR; TCRdb's copy has only in-frame clones and lacks some. The table includes approximately 61,000 clones, around 81% detected once. Sequencing used peripheral blood, obtained 28 days after the second AZD1222 dose. These receptors originate from an adult who received the AZD1222 COVID-19 vaccine.

The chain is built from TRBV7-9 and TRBJ1-1, with D uncertain. V lost 2 bases and J lost 5, with 12 bases in between. This CDR3 is 14 amino acids long. Per the germline V gene, CDR1 is SEHNR and CDR2 is FQNEAQ (reference sequence). The CDR3, as DNA: TGTGCCAGCAGCTTAAGATCGGAGGAGACTGAAGCTTTCTTT. Protein sequence: CASSLRSEETEAFF.

The chain employs TRBV20-1 and TRBJ2-1, with 7 bases identical to TRBD2. Germline lookup yields CDR1 DFQATT and CDR2 SNEGSKA (reference sequence). V dropped 3 bases and J dropped 14; count of bases not matched to a gene: 4. This CDR3 spans 10 amino acids. CDR3 sequence reads: CSASALAEFF. DNA for the CDR3: TGCAGTGCTAGTGCTCTAGCGGAGTTCTTC.

This clone was counted many times. The chain combines TRBV19 with TRBJ1-1, with D possibly being TRBD1 (6 bases). Trimming took 6 bases from V and 8 from J, leaving 16 bases between them. Germline V gene sequence: CDR1 LNHDA, CDR2 SQIVND (reference sequence). This CDR3 contains 13 residues. CDR3 sequence: CASSFRGAGEAFF. The DNA for the CDR3 is TGTGCCAGTAGCTTTAGGGGGGCTGGGGAAGCTTTCTTT.

The rearrangement links TRBV4-2 to TRBJ2-5, with 7 bases identical to TRBD2. The CDR3 covers 15 residues. CDR1 LGHNA and CDR2 YNFKEQ come from the germline V gene. The J segment lost 4 bases and the V segment lost 1 base, leaving 6 bases of the junction unmatched. CDR3 nucleotides: TGTGCCAGCAGCCAAGGAGGCGGGAGTGGAGAGACCCAGTACTTC. It codes for CASSQGGGSGETQYF.

V is TRBV28 and J is TRBJ1-2; no clear D gene. This CDR3 is 14 amino acids long. With 3 bases removed from V and 7 bases from J, the gap between germline ends came to 15 bases. Germline V gives CDR1 MDHEN, CDR2 SYDVKM. The CDR3 DNA reads as TGTGCCAGCAGTTTTAGTGGGAGGAGCCTTGGCTACACCTTC. This sequence encodes CASSFSGRSLGYTF.

The J gene is TRBJ2-6, the V gene TRBV27; no firm D call. V lost 0 bases and J lost 3, with 0 bases in between. The CDR3 extends over 13 amino acids. In germline, CDR1 is MNHEY, CDR2 SMNVEV (reference sequence). Here the CDR3 reads CASSLSGANVLTF. CDR3 bases: TGTGCCAGCAGTTTATCTGGGGCCAACGTCCTGACTTTC.

The V and J genes are TRBV7-2 and TRBJ1-1; D not certain. CDR3 length: 13 residues. The germline V gene encodes CDR1 SGHTA and CDR2 FQGNSA. V lost 5 bases to trimming and J lost 3 bases, with 10 bases between them. CDR3 in DNA: TGTGCCAGCAGCGCCGGCGGTTACACTGAAGCTTTCTTT. Its protein is CASSAGGYTEAFF.

The genes are TRBV19 and TRBJ1-5; 7 bases align to TRBD1. Germline-derived CDR1 and CDR2 are LNHDA and SQIVND (reference sequence). This CDR3 has 14 residues. V lost 4 bases, J lost 5 bases, and 5 bases stayed unmatched. The CDR3 here is CASSTGQVHQPQHF. CDR3 nucleotides: TGTGCCAGTAGTACCGGACAGGTTCATCAGCCCCAGCATTTT.

V is TRBV19 and J is TRBJ2-7; 8 bases are a match to TRBD2. The V gene end was trimmed by 5 bases and the J gene end by 2 bases; junction bases not matched to a gene: 11. Germline V gene data show CDR1 as LNHDA and CDR2 as SQIVND (reference sequence). The CDR3 has 16 amino acids. CDR3 sequence (DNA): TGTGCCAGTAGTCCTGGACTAGCTGGCGTTACCTACGAGCAGTACTTC. This translates into CASSPGLAGVTYEQYF.

The genes are TRBV6-5 and TRBJ2-7, with 7 bases aligning to TRBD2. CDR3 length: 14 amino acids. Germline V gene data show CDR1 as MNHEY and CDR2 as SVGAGI. V gave up 8 bases and J gave up 0 bases; unmatched junction bases: 7. The CDR3 protein is CASGRDYDSYEQYF. CDR3 in DNA: TGTGCCAGCGGCCGGGACTACGACTCCTACGAGCAGTACTTC.

There are a few counts of this clone. The rearrangement joins TRBV4-2 to TRBJ2-7; D could derive from TRBD1 or TRBD2 (5 bases each). Trimming shortened V by 3 bases and J by 2 bases, and 17 bases separated the two germline ends. Germline values: CDR1 LGHNA, CDR2 YNFKEQ. The CDR3 spans 16 residues. CDR3 in DNA: TGTGCCAGCAGCCATGACAGTATCGGGGATACCTACGAGCAGTACTTC. Amino acid sequence: CASSHDSIGDTYEQYF.

The chain is built from TRBV9 and TRBJ2-2; D uncertain. CDR3 length: 15 residues. V was cut by 4 bases and J by 0 bases, with 10 bases left in between. CDR1 and CDR2 from the germline V gene are SGDLS and YYNGEE. Here the CDR3 DNA reads TGTGCCAGCAGCTATAAGTACCCGAACACCGGGGAGCTGTTTTTT. Protein sequence: CASSYKYPNTGELFF.

The rearrangement joins TRBV27 to TRBJ2-3, with no clear D. Germline CDR1 MNHEY, CDR2 SMNVEV (reference sequence). CDR3 size: 13 residues. Trimming left V 2 bases short and J 4 bases short, with 7 bases between. CDR3 bases: TGTGCCAGCAGTTTAAACCCCCCAGATACGCAGTATTTT. It yields the protein CASSLNPPDTQYF.

This clone was found a few times. The chain uses TRBV28 and TRBJ2-1; 13 bases agree with TRBD2. This CDR3 has 17 residues. V lost 4 bases and J lost 6; bases outside the gene matches: 9. CDR1 and CDR2 from the germline V gene are MDHEN and SYDVKM. Written as DNA, the CDR3 is TGTGCCAGCAGTTCCCTTAGGACTAGCGGGAGACTCAATGAGCAGTTCTTC. Protein sequence: CASSSLRTSGRLNEQFF.

This clone appeared once. This chain joins TRBV27 and TRBJ2-1, with no clear D. The length of the CDR3 is 13 residues. Trimming removed 0 bases at V and 5 bases at J, with 5 bases between. Per germline, CDR1 MNHEY and CDR2 SMNVEV (reference sequence). The CDR3 here is CASSLSGNNEQFF. As DNA, the CDR3 is TGTGCCAGCAGTTTATCGGGCAACAATGAGCAGTTCTTC.

The chain employs TRBV5-1 and TRBJ1-5; perhaps TRBD1 as D (6 bases). The germline V gene has CDR1 SGHRS and CDR2 YFSETQ. The CDR3 has 13 amino acids. V was clipped by 0 bases and J by 5 bases, with 6 bases between them. The CDR3: CASSLDRDQPQHF. In DNA, the CDR3 is TGCGCCAGCAGCTTGGACAGGGATCAGCCCCAGCATTTT.

This sequence joins TRBV6-2 or TRBV6-3 and TRBJ2-1; 8 nucleotides line up with TRBD2. The CDR3 is made up of 16 amino acids. The ends lost 2 bases at V and 8 bases at J; junction bases unmatched: 11. CDR1 is MNHEY and CDR2 is SVGEGT in the germline V gene. CDR3 sequence: CASSYQAGVGGDEQFF. The CDR3 DNA follows: TGTGCCAGCAGTTACCAAGCGGGAGTAGGGGGTGATGAGCAGTTCTTC.

The chain links TRBV7-2 to TRBJ1-5; 8 positions agree with TRBD1. The V segment lost 2 bases and the J segment 6 bases; nucleotides outside the gene matches: 9. There are 16 residues in the CDR3. Germline values: CDR1 SGHTA, CDR2 FQGNSA. The CDR3 here is CASSLQTGEGGQPQHF. CDR3 sequence (DNA): TGTGCCAGCAGCTTACAGACAGGGGAAGGCGGTCAGCCCCAGCATTTT.

The rearrangement joins TRBV9 to TRBJ1-3; TRBD1 is a possible D gene (5 bases). V dropped 4 bases and J dropped 9 bases, with 14 bases sitting between them. Germline V gene data show CDR1 as SGDLS and CDR2 as YYNGEE. CDR3 length: 13 amino acids. The CDR3 region has the DNA TGTGCCAGCAGCTTAACCAGGGAAGGCACCATATATTTT. Translation gives CASSLTREGTIYF.

The chain has TRBV11-2 and TRBJ2-7; D remains ambiguous. With 4 bases removed from V and 4 bases from J, the gap between germline ends came to 5 bases. The CDR3 covers 11 residues. From germline, CDR1 is SGHAT and CDR2 FQNNGV. The chain's CDR3 is CASSSEYEQYF. The CDR3, as DNA: TGTGCCAGCAGCTCCGAGTACGAGCAGTACTTC.

The chain is built from TRBV18 and TRBJ2-6, with 7 bases matching TRBD1. Trimming took 3 bases from V and 2 from J; bases not matched to a gene: 1. This CDR3 has 15 amino acids. CDR1 and CDR2 from the germline V gene are KGHSH and LQKENI. The DNA for the CDR3 is TGTGCCAGCTCACCTACAGGGGCTGGGGCCAACGTCCTGACTTTC. It encodes CASSPTGAGANVLTF.

V and J are TRBV19 and TRBJ1-5, with 8 bases that match TRBD1. V lost 4 bases and J lost 6; bases outside the gene matches: 5. The CDR3 runs 14 residues. CDR1 is LNHDA, CDR2 SQIVND, per germline (reference sequence). CDR3 protein: CASSTDRGSQPQHF. The CDR3, as DNA: TGTGCCAGTAGTACCGACAGGGGCAGTCAGCCCCAGCATTTT.

The DNA for the CDR3 is TGTGCCAGCAGTTACCTCCATGAGCAGTTCTTC. Translated, it gives CASSYLHEQFF. The genes are TRBV6-5 and TRBJ2-1, with no clear D. The CDR3 extends over 11 amino acids. V was trimmed by 2 bases and J by 8 bases, leaving 4 bases between them. Germline V gives CDR1 MNHEY, CDR2 SVGAGI.

This chain connects TRBV18 to TRBJ2-3; D unresolved. CDR3 size: 13 residues. The V gene's germline CDR1 is KGHSH and CDR2 LQKENI. Trimming took 4 bases from V and 5 from J, leaving 10 bases between them. In nucleotides, the CDR3 is TGTGCCAGCTCACGGACCCAGAAAGATACGCAGTATTTT. Residues: CASSRTQKDTQYF.

This clone was detected only once. V gene TRBV19 combines with J gene TRBJ2-7; 10 bases line up with TRBD1. After removal of 3 bases from V and 3 bases from J, the junction contained 2 bases not matched to a gene. Germline CDR1 is LNHDA and CDR2 is SQIVND (reference sequence). CDR3 length equals 14 residues. As DNA, the CDR3 is TGTGCCAGTAGTATCGGGACAGGGGACTACGAGCAGTACTTC. It codes for CASSIGTGDYEQYF.

A few counts support this clone. The rearrangement joins TRBV9 to TRBJ2-1; D possibly corresponds to TRBD1 (6 bases). V dropped 0 bases and J dropped 2 bases, with 9 bases sitting between them. In germline, CDR1 is SGDLS, CDR2 YYNGEE. The CDR3 runs 15 residues. CDR3 sequence (DNA): TGTGCCAGCAGCGTAGGTCCAGGGGCCTACAATGAGCAGTTCTTC. Its translation: CASSVGPGAYNEQFF.

The chain couples TRBV7-2 to TRBJ2-4, with D possibly being TRBD2 (5 bases). Between the trimmed V and J ends, which lost 5 bases and 0 bases, there was a span of 17 bases. Germline values: CDR1 SGHTA, CDR2 FQGNSA. The CDR3 runs to 17 residues. The CDR3 loop is CASSVPGSELAKNIQYF. The CDR3 DNA follows: TGTGCCAGCAGCGTCCCGGGATCGGAACTAGCCAAAAACATTCAGTACTTC.

V gene TRBV12-3 or TRBV12-4 combines with J gene TRBJ2-4; possible D gene TRBD2, 6 bases. Trimming pared 5 bases from V and 9 bases from J, leaving 11 bases between. The length of the CDR3 is 12 residues. DNA for the CDR3: TGTGCCAGCAGTCGGGACTTCGGCATTCAGTACTTC. Its translation: CASSRDFGIQYF.

The V call is TRBV30, the J call TRBJ1-2, with D unresolved. The CDR3 consists of 14 residues. Per germline, CDR1 GTSNPN and CDR2 SVGIG (reference sequence). V shed 4 bases and J shed 1 base, with 13 bases lying between them. The CDR3 here is CAWTVEGRNYGYTF. The CDR3 DNA reads TGTGCCTGGACCGTGGAGGGCCGTAACTATGGCTACACCTTC.